This TCR beta chain stems from a study of blood T cell repertoires in COVID-19. Study overall: Donors in the United States, Italy and Spain gave samples during acute or convalescent COVID-19. T cells, B-cell-depleted T cells, or PBMCs supplied cDNA or gDNA.

In the authors' workflow: Nucleated cell number was recorded as an estimate derived from reference gene primer amplification. This table comes from immunoSEQ multiplex PCR, and its TCRdb copy is limited to in-frame clones, with some not included. V, J and clone size reflect that table, while D and trimming were determined from the DNA. Among approximately 160,000 clones listed, approximately 88% were seen once. This clone was counted at least ten times. Unmatched junction bases numbered 2, after V lost 0 bases and J lost 1 base. The length of the CDR3 is 16 residues. Germline loops: CDR1 SGHRS, CDR2 YFSETQ.

This clonotype was sampled from a man in his late teens or twenties with active or convalescent COVID-19. J is TRBJ2-2 and V is TRBV5-1; 8 bases map to TRBD1. The material sequenced was peripheral blood. The CDR3, as DNA: TGCGCCAGCAGCTTGGTCGACAGGGGGAACACCGGGGAGCTGTTTTTT. Translating gives CASSLVDRGNTGELFF.